This TCR beta chain was retrieved from a study of cytomegalovirus exposure and HLA in healthy donors. Germline-derived CDR1 and CDR2 are SNHLY and FYNNEI. The V end lost 7 bases, the J end lost 3 bases, and 16 bases lay between the germline ends. There are 14 residues in the CDR3. The repertoire was sequenced with immunoSEQ multiplex PCR; TCRdb's copy has only in-frame clones and lacks some. The sample shows 55,000 to 70,000 clones, around 88% of them seen only once. There are a few counts of this clone. Separation from the roughly 670-subject first cohort characterized the roughly 120-subject validation cohort, to which the donors belonged.

The origin of this receptor is a young woman in good health and CMV-seronegative. The chain joins TRBV2 to TRBJ2-7, with a weak D call TRBD2 (6 bases). The sequencing sample was made of PBMCs. Written as DNA, the CDR3 is TGTGCCAGCACTCCGCGGGACGGTCTCTACGAGCAGTACTTC. Translated, it gives CASTPRDGLYEQYF.